This entry is about one T cell receptor (beta chain). Its antigen is currently unknown. The record originates from a study of T-cell reconstitution after alpha-beta-depleted transplantation in children. The CDR3 is 14 amino acids. Trimming stripped 4 bases from V and 3 bases from J, with 12 bases between. Unique molecular identifiers were built into the TCRbeta library. TCRdb passed the PCR reads through MiXCR, listing each CDR3 protein once. The table has more than 300,000 distinct CDR3 sequences, around 16% seen once. Broader study findings: Surviving recipient cells, namely T cells and thymic progenitors, were the source of high day-60 TCRbeta diversity in some patients. Expanded graft clones, several hundred of them, were reportedly the source of alpha-beta T cells about two months after transplant. After one year, T-cell counts and TCRbeta diversity mostly came from new T cells.

This receptor was obtained from a male patient under 10 years old who had a stem cell transplant for acute lymphoblastic leukemia, so the T cells may come from the graft donor. V is TRBV12-3 or TRBV12-4 and J is TRBJ1-2; possible D gene TRBD1, 5 bases. The sample in question was PBMCs, mostly from graft donor cells, obtained 360 days after TCRalphabeta/CD19-depleted stem cell transplant. The CDR3 loop reads CASSYRGTDYGYTF. The DNA for the CDR3 is TGTGCCAGCAGTTACAGAGGGACTGACTATGGCTACACCTTC.